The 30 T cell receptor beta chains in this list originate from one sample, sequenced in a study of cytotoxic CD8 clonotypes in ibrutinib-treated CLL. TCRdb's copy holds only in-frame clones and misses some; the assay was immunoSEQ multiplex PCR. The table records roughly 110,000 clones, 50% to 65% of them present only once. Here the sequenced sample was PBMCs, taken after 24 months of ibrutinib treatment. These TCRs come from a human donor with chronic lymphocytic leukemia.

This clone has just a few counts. The CDR3 DNA reads as TGCAGTGCCCAATGGGTTGGGGAGCTGTTTTTT. Translated, it gives CSAQWVGELFF. The chain employs TRBV20-1 and TRBJ2-2; D remains unclear. The CDR3 contains 11 residues. The ends were cut back, 6 bases at V and 8 bases at J, with 10 bases in the middle. Germline CDR1 is DFQATT and CDR2 is SNEGSKA (reference sequence).

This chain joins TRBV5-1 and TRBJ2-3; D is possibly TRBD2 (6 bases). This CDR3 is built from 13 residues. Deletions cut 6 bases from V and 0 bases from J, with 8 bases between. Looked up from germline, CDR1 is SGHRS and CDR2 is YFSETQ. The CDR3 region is CASNAGSTDTQYF. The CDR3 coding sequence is TGCGCCAGCAACGCGGGGAGCACAGATACGCAGTATTTT.

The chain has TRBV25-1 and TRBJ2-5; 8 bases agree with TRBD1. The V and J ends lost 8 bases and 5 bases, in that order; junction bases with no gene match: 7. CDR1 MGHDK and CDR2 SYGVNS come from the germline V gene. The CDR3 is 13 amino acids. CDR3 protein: CASGTGIFETQYF. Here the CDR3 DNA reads TGTGCCAGCGGGACAGGAATTTTTGAGACCCAGTACTTC.

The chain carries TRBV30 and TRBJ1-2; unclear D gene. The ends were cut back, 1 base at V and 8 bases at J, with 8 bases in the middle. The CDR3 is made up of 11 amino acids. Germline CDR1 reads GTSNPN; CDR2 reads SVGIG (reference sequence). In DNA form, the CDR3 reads TGTGCCTGGAGTGATAGGGAGGGCTACACCTTC. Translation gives CAWSDREGYTF.

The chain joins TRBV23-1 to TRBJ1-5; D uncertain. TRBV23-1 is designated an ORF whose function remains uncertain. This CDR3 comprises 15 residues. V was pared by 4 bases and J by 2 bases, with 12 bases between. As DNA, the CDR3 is TGCGCCAGCAGTCCAGGAACTTCCGGCAATCAGCCCCAGCATTTT. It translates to CASSPGTSGNQPQHF.

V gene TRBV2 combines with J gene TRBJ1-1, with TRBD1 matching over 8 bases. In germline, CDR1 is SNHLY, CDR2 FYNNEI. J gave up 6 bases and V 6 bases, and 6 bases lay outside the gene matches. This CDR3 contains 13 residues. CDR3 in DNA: TGTGCCAGCAGCAGGGGGCTGTGGGCTGAAGCTTTCTTT. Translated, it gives CASSRGLWAEAFF. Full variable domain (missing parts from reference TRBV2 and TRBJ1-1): EPEVTQTPSHQVTQMGQEVILRCVPISNHLYFYWYRQILGQKVEFLVSFYNNEISEKSEIFDDQFSVERPDGSNFTLKIRSTKLEDSAMYFCASSRGLWAEAFFGQGTRLTVV.

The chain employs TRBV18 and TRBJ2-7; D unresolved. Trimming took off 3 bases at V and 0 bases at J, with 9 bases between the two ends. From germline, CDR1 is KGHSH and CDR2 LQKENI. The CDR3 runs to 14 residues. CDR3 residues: CASSPPMASYEQYF. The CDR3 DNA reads TGTGCCAGCTCACCGCCCATGGCCTCCTACGAGCAGTACTTC.

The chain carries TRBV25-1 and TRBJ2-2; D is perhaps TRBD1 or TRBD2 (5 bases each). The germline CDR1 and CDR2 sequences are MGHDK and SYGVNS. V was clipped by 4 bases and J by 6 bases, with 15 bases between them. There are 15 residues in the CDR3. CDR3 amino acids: CASSGGPLTAGELFF. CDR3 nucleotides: TGTGCCAGCAGTGGGGGACCACTCACAGCCGGGGAGCTGTTTTTT. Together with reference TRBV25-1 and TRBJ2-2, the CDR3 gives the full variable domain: EADIYQTPRYLVIGTGKKITLECSQTMGHDKMYWYQQDPGMELHLIHYSYGVNSTEKGDLSSESTVSRIRTEHFPLTLESARPSHTSQYLCASSGGPLTAGELFFGEGSRLTVL.

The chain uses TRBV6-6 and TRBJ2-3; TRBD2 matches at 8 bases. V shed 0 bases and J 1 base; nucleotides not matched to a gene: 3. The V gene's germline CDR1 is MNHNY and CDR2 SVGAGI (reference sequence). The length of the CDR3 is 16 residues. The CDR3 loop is CASSYSTGGGTDTQYF. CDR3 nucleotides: TGTGCCAGCAGTTACTCAACCGGGGGGGGCACAGATACGCAGTATTTT.

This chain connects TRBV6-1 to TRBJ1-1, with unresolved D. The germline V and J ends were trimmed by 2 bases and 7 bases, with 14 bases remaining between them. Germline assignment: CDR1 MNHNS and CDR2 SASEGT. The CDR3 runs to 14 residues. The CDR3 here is CASSETARPIEAFF. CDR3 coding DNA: TGTGCCAGCAGTGAAACAGCCAGACCCATTGAAGCTTTCTTT.

CDR3 region: CASSFVENTDTQYF. CDR3 nucleotides: TGTGCCAGCAGTTTCGTGGAAAACACAGATACGCAGTATTTT. The J gene is TRBJ2-3, the V gene TRBV27, with no clear D. Germline V CDR1 and CDR2: MNHEY, SMNVEV (reference sequence). Trimming cost V 3 bases and J 2 bases, with 9 bases left between them. The CDR3 totals 14 residues.

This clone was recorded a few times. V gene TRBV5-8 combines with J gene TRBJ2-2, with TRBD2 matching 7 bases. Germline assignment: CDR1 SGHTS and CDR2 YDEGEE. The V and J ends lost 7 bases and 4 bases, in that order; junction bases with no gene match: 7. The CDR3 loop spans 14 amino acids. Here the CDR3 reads CASQRGFGTGELFF. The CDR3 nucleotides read TGTGCCAGCCAGCGGGGATTCGGCACCGGGGAGCTGTTTTTT. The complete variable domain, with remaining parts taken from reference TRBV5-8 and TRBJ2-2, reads EAGVTQSPTHLIKTRGQQATLRCSPISGHTSVYWYQQALGLGLQFLLWYDEGEERNRGNFPPRFSGRQFPNYSSELNVNALELEDSALYLCASQRGFGTGELFFGEGSRLTVL.

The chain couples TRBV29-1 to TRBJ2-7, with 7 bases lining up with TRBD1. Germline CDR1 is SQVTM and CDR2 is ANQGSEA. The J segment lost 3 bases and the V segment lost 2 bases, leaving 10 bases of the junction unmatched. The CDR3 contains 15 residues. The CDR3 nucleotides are TGCAGCGTTGAAAATTGGGACAGAGAAGACTACGAGCAGTACTTC. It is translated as CSVENWDREDYEQYF.

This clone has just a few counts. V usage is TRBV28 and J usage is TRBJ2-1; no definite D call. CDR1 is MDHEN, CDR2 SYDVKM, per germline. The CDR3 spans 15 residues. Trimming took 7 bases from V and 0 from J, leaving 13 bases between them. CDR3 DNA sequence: TGTGCCAGCAACCGTGAGTTGAGCTCCTACAATGAGCAGTTCTTC. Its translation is CASNRELSSYNEQFF.

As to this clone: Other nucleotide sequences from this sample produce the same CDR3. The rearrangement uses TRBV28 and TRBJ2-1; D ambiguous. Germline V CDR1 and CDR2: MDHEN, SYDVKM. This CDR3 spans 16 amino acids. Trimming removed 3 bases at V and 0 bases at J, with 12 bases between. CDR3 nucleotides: TGTGCCAGCAGTTTGTTGGGGTCGAGCTCCTACAATGAGCAGTTCTTC. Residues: CASSLLGSSSYNEQFF. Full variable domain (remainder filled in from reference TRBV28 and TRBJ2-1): DVKVTQSSRYLVKRTGEKVFLECVQDMDHENMFWYRQDPGLGLRLIYFSYDVKMKEKGDIPEGYSVSREKKERFSLILESASTNQTSMYLCASSLLGSSSYNEQFFGPGTRLTVL.

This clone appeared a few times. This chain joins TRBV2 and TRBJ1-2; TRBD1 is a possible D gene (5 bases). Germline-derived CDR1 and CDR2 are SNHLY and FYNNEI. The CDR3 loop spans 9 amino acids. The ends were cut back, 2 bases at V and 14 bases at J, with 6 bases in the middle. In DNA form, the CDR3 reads TGTGCCAGCAGTGAACGACAGACCTTC. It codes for CASSERQTF.

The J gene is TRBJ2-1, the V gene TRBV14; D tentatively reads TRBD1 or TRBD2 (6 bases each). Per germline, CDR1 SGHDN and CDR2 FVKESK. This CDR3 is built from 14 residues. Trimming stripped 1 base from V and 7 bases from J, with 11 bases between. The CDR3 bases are TGTGCCAGCAGCCAAGCGGGGGCGCGAAATGAGCAGTTCTTC. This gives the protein CASSQAGARNEQFF. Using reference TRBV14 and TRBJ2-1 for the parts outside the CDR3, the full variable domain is EAGVTQFPSHSVIEKGQTVTLRCDPISGHDNLYWYRRVMGKEIKFLLHFVKESKQDESGMPNNRFLAERTGGTYSTLKVQPAELEDSGVYFCASSQAGARNEQFFGPGTRLTVL.

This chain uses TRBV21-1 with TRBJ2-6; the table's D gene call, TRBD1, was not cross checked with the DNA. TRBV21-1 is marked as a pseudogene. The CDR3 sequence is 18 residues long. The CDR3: CASSSPLGQPNGANVLTF. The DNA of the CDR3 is TGTGCCAGCAGCTCCCCCCTAGGACAGCCTAATGGGGCCAACGTCCTGACTTTC.

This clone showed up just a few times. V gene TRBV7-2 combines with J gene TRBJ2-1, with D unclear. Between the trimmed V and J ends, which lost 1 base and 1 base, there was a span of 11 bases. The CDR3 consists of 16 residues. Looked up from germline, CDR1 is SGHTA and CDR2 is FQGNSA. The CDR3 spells CASSLVGSGSYNEQFF. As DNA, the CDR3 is TGTGCCAGCAGCTTAGTCGGCTCGGGTTCCTACAATGAGCAGTTCTTC.

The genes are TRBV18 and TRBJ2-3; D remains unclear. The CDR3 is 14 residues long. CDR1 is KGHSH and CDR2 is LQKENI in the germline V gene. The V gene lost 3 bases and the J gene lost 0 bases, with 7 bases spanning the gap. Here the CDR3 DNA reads TGTGCCAGCTCACCTGGCGCTAGCACAGATACGCAGTATTTT. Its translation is CASSPGASTDTQYF.

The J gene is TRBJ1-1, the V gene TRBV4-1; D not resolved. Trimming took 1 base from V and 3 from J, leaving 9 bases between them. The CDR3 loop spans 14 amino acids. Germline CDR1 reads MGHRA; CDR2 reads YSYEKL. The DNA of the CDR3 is TGCGCCAGCAGCCAAGTTATTTCCTACACTGAAGCTTTCTTT. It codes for CASSQVISYTEAFF.

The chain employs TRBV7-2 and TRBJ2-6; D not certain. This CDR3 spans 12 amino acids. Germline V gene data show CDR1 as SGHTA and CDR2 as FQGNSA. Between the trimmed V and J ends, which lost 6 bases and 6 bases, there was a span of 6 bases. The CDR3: CASRYSANVLTF. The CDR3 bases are TGTGCCAGCAGATACTCGGCCAACGTCCTGACTTTC.

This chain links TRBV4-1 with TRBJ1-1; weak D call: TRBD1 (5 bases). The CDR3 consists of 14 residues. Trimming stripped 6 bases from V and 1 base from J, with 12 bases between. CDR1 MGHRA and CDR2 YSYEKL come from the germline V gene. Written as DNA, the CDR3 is TGCGCCAGCAGTCGAGGGACGGAGAACACTGAAGCTTTCTTT. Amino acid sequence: CASSRGTENTEAFF.

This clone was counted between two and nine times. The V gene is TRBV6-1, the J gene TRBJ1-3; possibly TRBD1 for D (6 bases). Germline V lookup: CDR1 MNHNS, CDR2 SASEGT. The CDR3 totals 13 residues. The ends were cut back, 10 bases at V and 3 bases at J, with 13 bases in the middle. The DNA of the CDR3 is TGTGCCATCAGCGGGACATTTGGAAACACCATATATTTT. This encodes CAISGTFGNTIYF.

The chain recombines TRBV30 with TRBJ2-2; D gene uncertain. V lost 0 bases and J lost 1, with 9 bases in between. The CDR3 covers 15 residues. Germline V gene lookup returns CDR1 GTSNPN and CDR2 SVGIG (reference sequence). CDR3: CAWSVPGQNTGELFF. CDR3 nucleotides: TGTGCCTGGAGTGTACCCGGGCAGAACACCGGGGAGCTGTTTTTT.

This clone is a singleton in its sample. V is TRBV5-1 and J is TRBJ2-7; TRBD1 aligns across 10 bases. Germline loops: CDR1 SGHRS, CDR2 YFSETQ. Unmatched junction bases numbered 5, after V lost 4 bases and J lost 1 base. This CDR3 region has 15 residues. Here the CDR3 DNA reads TGCGCCAGCAGCACGACAGGGGGCGCTTCCTACGAGCAGTACTTC. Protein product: CASSTTGGASYEQYF.

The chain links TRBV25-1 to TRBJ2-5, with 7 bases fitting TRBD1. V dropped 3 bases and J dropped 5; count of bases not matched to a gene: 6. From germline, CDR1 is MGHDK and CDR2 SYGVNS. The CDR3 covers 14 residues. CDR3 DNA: TGTGCCAGCAGTGATAGGGTGGGACAGGAGACCCAGTACTTC. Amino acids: CASSDRVGQETQYF.

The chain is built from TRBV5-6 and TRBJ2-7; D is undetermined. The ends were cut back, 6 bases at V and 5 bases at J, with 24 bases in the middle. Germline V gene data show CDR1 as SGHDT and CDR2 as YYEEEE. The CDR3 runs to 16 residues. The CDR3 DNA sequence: TGTGCCAGCATGTTCGCTCTTGCGGAAGGTGGTCACGAGCAGTACTTC. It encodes CASMFALAEGGHEQYF.

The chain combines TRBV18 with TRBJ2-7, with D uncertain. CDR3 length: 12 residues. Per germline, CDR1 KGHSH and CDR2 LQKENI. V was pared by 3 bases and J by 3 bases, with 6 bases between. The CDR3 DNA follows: TGTGCCAGCTCACCTCAGGACTACGAGCAGTACTTC. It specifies CASSPQDYEQYF.

The CDR3 DNA follows: TGTGCCGCTGCTCCCGGGGGGGCAAAGGCGTCTGGCTACACCTTC. Protein product: CAAAPGGAKASGYTF. The V call is TRBV19, the J call TRBJ1-2; possible D gene TRBD1, 6 bases. Germline CDR1 LNHDA, CDR2 SQIVND (reference sequence). V was shortened by 11 bases and J by 7 bases, with 26 bases between the two germline ends. CDR3 length: 15 amino acids.